One sample yielded the 25 T cell receptor beta chains listed below, sequenced in a study of cytomegalovirus exposure and HLA in healthy donors. Using immunoSEQ multiplex PCR, the repertoire was profiled, and TCRdb retains in-frame clones only, with some absent. Seen here are around 150,000 clones, around four fifths observed once, and the top ten hold around 2.4%. The source material was PBMCs. The receptor set was obtained from a man aged 25 to 40 in good health and CMV-seropositive.

J is TRBJ2-7 and V is TRBV7-2, with 11 positions matching TRBD2. Trimming took 0 bases from V and 2 from J; bases not matched to a gene: 15. CDR3 length equals 20 residues. From germline, CDR1 is SGHTA and CDR2 FQGNSA. CDR3 in amino acids: CASSLAESLAGGAPPYEQYF. The CDR3, as DNA: TGTGCCAGCAGCTTAGCCGAATCTCTAGCGGGGGGCGCACCTCCCTACGAGCAGTACTTC.

Many counts were recorded for this clone. The gene calls are TRBV7-2 and TRBJ1-6, with D possibly matching TRBD1 (6 bases). The length of the CDR3 is 15 residues. The germline V and J ends were trimmed by 4 bases and 2 bases, with 9 bases remaining between them. CDR1 is SGHTA, CDR2 FQGNSA, per germline. CDR3: CASSSDSPYNSPLHF. CDR3 DNA: TGTGCCAGCAGCTCGGACAGCCCCTATAATTCACCCCTCCACTTT.

J is TRBJ1-1 and V is TRBV30, with 9 bases lining up with TRBD1. Looked up from germline, CDR1 is GTSNPN and CDR2 is SVGIG (reference sequence). Losses at the gene ends were 5 bases for V and 4 bases for J; bases not matched to a gene: 5. CDR3 size: 13 residues. The CDR3: CAWADRGFTEAFF. The CDR3 region has the DNA TGTGCCTGGGCGGACAGGGGATTCACTGAAGCTTTCTTT. Combining the CDR3 with reference TRBV30 and TRBJ1-1 gives the whole variable domain SQTIHQWPATLVQPVGSPLSLECTVEGTSNPNLYWYRQAAGRGLQLLFYSVGIGQISSEVPQNLSASRPQDRQFILSSKKLLLSDSGFYLCAWADRGFTEAFFGQGTRLTVV.

The chain couples TRBV18 to TRBJ2-5; D is perhaps TRBD2 (6 bases). Germline CDR1 reads KGHSH; CDR2 reads LQKENI. The ends were cut back, 2 bases at V and 4 bases at J, with 14 bases in the middle. The CDR3 runs to 15 residues. CDR3 amino acids: CASSPFRREAETQYF. CDR3 nucleotides: TGTGCCAGCTCACCATTCCGCAGGGAGGCAGAGACCCAGTACTTC.

V is TRBV19 and J is TRBJ2-1; 10 bases align to TRBD1. The J segment lost 6 bases and the V segment lost 3 bases, leaving 5 bases of the junction unmatched. Germline V lookup: CDR1 LNHDA, CDR2 SQIVND (reference sequence). The CDR3 has 15 residues. The CDR3 nucleotides are TGTGCCAGTAGTATGGGGACAGGGGAGTCCAATGAGCAGTTCTTC. This translates into CASSMGTGESNEQFF.

This clone was counted once. The chain carries TRBV29-1 and TRBJ2-1; D not certain. The CDR3 length is 15 residues. Between the trimmed V and J ends, which lost 7 bases and 0 bases, there was a span of 16 bases. Germline V gives CDR1 SQVTM, CDR2 ANQGSEA. The CDR3 reads CSGGPLSSSYNEQFF. Here the CDR3 DNA reads TGCAGCGGTGGTCCCCTCTCGAGCTCCTACAATGAGCAGTTCTTC.

This clone has more than one count but fewer than ten. The V call is TRBV6-1, the J call TRBJ2-7; D may be TRBD1 (5 bases). V lost 3 bases and J 5 bases, leaving 14 bases between the germline ends. Germline assignment: CDR1 MNHNS and CDR2 SASEGT. The CDR3 spans 14 residues. Here the CDR3 DNA reads TGTGCCAGCAGTGAGGACACTGTTCAAGACGAGCAGTACTTC. Residues: CASSEDTVQDEQYF.

The chain has TRBV9 and TRBJ2-7; D might be TRBD2 (7 bases). The germline V gene encodes CDR1 SGDLS and CDR2 YYNGEE. There are 14 residues in the CDR3. V shed 3 bases and J shed 0 bases, with 10 bases lying between them. For the CDR3, the DNA is TGTGCCAGCAGCGAGGGGGGGATCTCCTACGAGCAGTACTTC. Amino acid sequence: CASSEGGISYEQYF.

The genes are TRBV5-5 and TRBJ2-7; no clear D gene. Germline-derived CDR1 and CDR2 are SGHKS and YYEKEE (reference sequence). The V gene lost 5 bases and the J gene lost 0 bases, with 6 bases spanning the gap. The CDR3 has 12 residues. In DNA, the CDR3 is TGTGCCAGCAGTCCTAGCTCCTACGAGCAGTACTTC. Protein product: CASSPSSYEQYF. The whole variable domain, remainder taken from reference TRBV5-5 and TRBJ2-7, is DAGVTQSPTHLIKTRGQQVTLRCSPISGHKSVSWYQQVLGQGPQFIFQYYEKEERGRGNFPDRFSARQFPNYSSELNVNALLLGDSALYLCASSPSSYEQYFGPGTRLTVT.

The chain is built from TRBV7-2 and TRBJ2-3; TRBD1 matches 7 bases. Looked up from germline, CDR1 is SGHTA and CDR2 is FQGNSA. The CDR3 has 16 residues. Trimming at V came to 5 bases and at J to 2 bases, leaving 10 bases not matched to a gene. CDR3 in amino acids: CASSRVGTAFTDTQYF. The CDR3 DNA sequence: TGTGCCAGCAGCCGAGTGGGGACAGCCTTCACAGATACGCAGTATTTT.

This sequence joins TRBV2 and TRBJ1-1; 7 positions agree with TRBD1. V gave up 5 bases and J gave up 1 base; unmatched junction bases: 7. Germline loops: CDR1 SNHLY, CDR2 FYNNEI. The CDR3 has 15 amino acids. In nucleotides, the CDR3 is TGTGCCAGCAGTCCCAGACAGGGATCGAACACTGAAGCTTTCTTT. This sequence encodes CASSPRQGSNTEAFF.

The J gene is TRBJ1-2, the V gene TRBV9, with 9 bases lining up with TRBD1. V lost 3 bases and J lost 2; bases outside the gene matches: 8. Germline assignment: CDR1 SGDLS and CDR2 YYNGEE. This CDR3 has 16 amino acids. CDR3 residues: CASSGPGTGWNYGYTF. The CDR3 nucleotides read TGTGCCAGCAGCGGACCCGGGACAGGGTGGAACTATGGCTACACCTTC.

This chain uses TRBV4-3 with TRBJ1-6, with D unclear. Germline CDR1 and CDR2: LGHNA and YSLEER. V was pared by 0 bases and J by 7 bases, with 7 bases between. CDR3 size: 14 residues. DNA for the CDR3: TGCGCCAGCAGCCAAGAGTCTCGGAATTCACCCCTCCACTTT. Translated, it gives CASSQESRNSPLHF.

The CDR3 region has the DNA TGTGCCAGCAGCCGGGGACTAGCTGGCGATACGCAGTATTTT. Encoded protein: CASSRGLAGDTQYF. The V and J genes are TRBV11-3 and TRBJ2-3, with 9 bases matching TRBD2. Unmatched junction bases numbered 6, after V lost 5 bases and J lost 6 bases. Germline CDR1 is SGHNT and CDR2 is YENEEA. The CDR3 is made up of 14 amino acids. Filled out from reference TRBV11-3 and TRBJ2-3, the complete variable domain reads EAGVVQSPRYKIIEKKQPVAFWCNPISGHNTLYWYLQNLGQGPELLIRYENEEAVDDSQLPKDRFSAERLKGVDSTLKIQPAELGDSAVYLCASSRGLAGDTQYFGPGTRLTVL.

The J gene is TRBJ2-1, the V gene TRBV27, with 13 bases that match TRBD2. Germline V gene sequence: CDR1 MNHEY, CDR2 SMNVEV (reference sequence). This CDR3 comprises 12 residues. V was clipped by 5 bases and J by 16 bases; unmatched bases: 5. The CDR3: CASSPLAGGLFF. For the CDR3, the DNA is TGTGCCAGCAGTCCACTAGCGGGGGGGCTCTTCTTC.

The chain combines TRBV9 with TRBJ2-3; TRBD2 aligns across 8 bases. CDR1 and CDR2 (germline): SGDLS, YYNGEE. J lost 2 bases, V lost 0 bases, and 5 bases had no gene match. This CDR3 has 16 amino acids. Here the CDR3 reads CASSVVGGGYTDTQYF. In DNA form, the CDR3 reads TGTGCCAGCAGCGTAGTCGGCGGGGGGTACACAGATACGCAGTATTTT.

This chain joins TRBV6-1 and TRBJ2-7, with 8 bases lining up with TRBD2. CDR1 is MNHNS and CDR2 is SASEGT in the germline V gene. The CDR3 length is 14 residues. With 5 bases clipped from V and 3 bases from J, the junction kept 6 bases outside the gene matches. The CDR3 DNA reads TGTGCCAGCAGTCCCAAGCGGGGGAGCTACGAGCAGTACTTC. Its translation is CASSPKRGSYEQYF.

The chain uses TRBV5-1 and TRBJ2-1, with 10 bases lining up with TRBD2. With 5 bases clipped from V and 3 bases from J, the junction kept 14 bases outside the gene matches. Germline V lookup: CDR1 SGHRS, CDR2 YFSETQ. The CDR3 has 18 amino acids. The CDR3 here is CASSSIQRGGLDYNEQFF. In DNA form, the CDR3 reads TGCGCCAGCAGTTCAATTCAGCGGGGGGGCCTGGACTACAATGAGCAGTTCTTC. Full variable domain (outside the CDR3, taken from reference TRBV5-1 and TRBJ2-1): KAGVTQTPRYLIKTRGQQVTLSCSPISGHRSVSWYQQTPGQGLQFLFEYFSETQRNKGNFPGRFSGRQFSNSRSEMNVSTLELGDSALYLCASSSIQRGGLDYNEQFFGPGTRLTVL.

The V call is TRBV27, the J call TRBJ1-5; D might be TRBD1 (6 bases). The CDR3 spans 15 residues. Germline V gene lookup returns CDR1 MNHEY and CDR2 SMNVEV (reference sequence). V lost 5 bases and J 0 bases, leaving 11 bases between the germline ends. CDR3 DNA sequence: TGTGCCAGCAGTCCCCGGGGGGCTAGCAATCAGCCCCAGCATTTT. This codes for CASSPRGASNQPQHF.

This chain uses TRBV7-9 with TRBJ2-5; TRBD2 might be the D (7 bases). CDR3 length: 16 residues. Trimming removed 3 bases at V and 4 bases at J, with 18 bases between. The germline V gene encodes CDR1 SEHNR and CDR2 FQNEAQ (reference sequence). CDR3 sequence (DNA): TGTGCCAGCAGCTTCCCGAGGAGGAGGGGGGGAGAGACCCAGTACTTC. This sequence encodes CASSFPRRRGGETQYF. Looking up the rest from reference TRBV7-9 and TRBJ2-5 gives the full variable domain: DTGVSQNPRHKITKRGQNVTFRCDPISEHNRLYWYRQTLGQGPEFLTYFQNEAQLEKSRLLSDRFSAERPKGSFSTLEIQRTEQGDSAMYLCASSFPRRRGGETQYFGPGTRLLVL.

V gene TRBV30 combines with J gene TRBJ2-1, with D maybe TRBD2 (7 bases). V was shortened by 2 bases and J by 7 bases, with 24 bases between the two germline ends. Germline CDR1 is GTSNPN and CDR2 is SVGIG (reference sequence). The CDR3 is 17 amino acids. For the CDR3, the DNA is TGTGCCTGGAGTACCGAACTGGGCGGGGGCCGGCCTAATGAGCAGTTCTTC. This codes for CAWSTELGGGRPNEQFF. Filled out from reference TRBV30 and TRBJ2-1, the complete variable domain reads SQTIHQWPATLVQPVGSPLSLECTVEGTSNPNLYWYRQAAGRGLQLLFYSVGIGQISSEVPQNLSASRPQDRQFILSSKKLLLSDSGFYLCAWSTELGGGRPNEQFFGPGTRLTVL.

The chain uses TRBV6-5 and TRBJ2-1; TRBD2 agrees at 10 bases. V was pared by 5 bases and J by 7 bases, with 8 bases of the junction left unmatched. Germline V gene lookup returns CDR1 MNHEY and CDR2 SVGAGI. This CDR3 is built from 15 residues. The DNA of the CDR3 is TGTGCCAGCAGTAGCGGGGGGGCTGAAGTTAATGAGCAGTTCTTC. Translating gives CASSSGGAEVNEQFF.

This rearrangement joins TRBV7-2 to TRBJ1-2, with TRBD1 matching over 11 bases. The V and J ends lost 5 bases and 10 bases, in that order; junction bases with no gene match: 9. The CDR3 has 14 residues. Germline-derived CDR1 and CDR2 are SGHTA and FQGNSA. The CDR3 region has the DNA TGTGCCAGCAGCCCAACGCGGACAGGGGGCGCCTACACCTTC. This gives the protein CASSPTRTGGAYTF.

This clone turned up a few times. Other DNA sequences within the sample encode an identical CDR3. The chain couples TRBV4-3 to TRBJ2-3, with 15 bases fitting TRBD2. Germline V gives CDR1 LGHNA, CDR2 YSLEER. The CDR3 totals 17 residues. V shed 2 bases and J 1 base; nucleotides not matched to a gene: 1. CDR3 nucleotide sequence: TGCGCCAGCAGCCAAAGGACTAGCGGGGGGGGCACAGATACGCAGTATTTT. This codes for CASSQRTSGGGTDTQYF.

The chain has TRBV7-9 and TRBJ1-1, with D possibly matching TRBD1 (5 bases). Germline CDR1 is SEHNR and CDR2 is FQNEAQ (reference sequence). CDR3 size: 14 residues. The V and J ends lost 8 bases and 3 bases respectively, with 16 bases between them. CDR3 loop: CASRRGTIDTEAFF. CDR3 nucleotides: TGTGCCAGCCGTCGGGGGACTATAGACACTGAAGCTTTCTTT.